Each of the 25 T cell receptor beta chains below was sequenced from the same sample in a study of shared clonotypes between healthy human individuals. Sequencing used immunoSEQ multiplex PCR; TCRdb keeps in-frame clones, though not all of them. The sample records 2 million to 2.5 million clones, about nine tenths being singletons. The sample was naive CD4+ T cells from PBMCs. Subset meaning: CD45RA+ positively selected. These receptors were collected from a man aged 18 to 30 in good health. Some clones in this sample may be carry-over from other donors' samples.

The V gene is TRBV19, the J gene TRBJ2-6; D not resolved. The CDR3 totals 17 residues. Trimming took off 5 bases at V and 0 bases at J, with 14 bases between the two ends. Germline V gene lookup returns CDR1 LNHDA and CDR2 SQIVND (reference sequence). This CDR3 reads CASSAGPALSGANVLTF. CDR3 bases: TGTGCCAGTAGTGCAGGACCGGCCCTCTCTGGGGCCAACGTCCTGACTTTC.

The chain employs TRBV7-9 and TRBJ2-7; 13 bases map to TRBD2. The germline V gene has CDR1 SEHNR and CDR2 FQNEAQ (reference sequence). The ends lost 4 bases at V and 0 bases at J; junction bases unmatched: 12. The CDR3 extends over 19 amino acids. As DNA, the CDR3 is TGTGCCAGCAGCTCGAGGACTAGCGGGAGCGTTGGGAGCTCCTACGAGCAGTACTTC. Translation: CASSSRTSGSVGSSYEQYF.

A remark on this clone: This sample also contains other DNA sequences that code for the same CDR3. The chain employs TRBV5-4 and TRBJ2-2, with D hard to call. The V gene lost 0 bases and the J gene lost 4 bases, with 4 bases spanning the gap. CDR3 length: 13 residues. Germline V CDR1 and CDR2: SGHNT, YYREEE (reference sequence). This CDR3 is CASSLVATGELFF. Written as DNA, the CDR3 is TGTGCCAGCAGCTTGGTAGCCACCGGGGAGCTGTTTTTT.

CDR3 in amino acids: CASGGPQAGLVVSDTQYF. The CDR3 DNA reads as TGTGCCAGTGGGGGTCCACAGGCGGGACTAGTTGTTTCAGATACGCAGTATTTT. The chain carries TRBV27 and TRBJ2-3, with 8 positions matching TRBD2. The junction had 21 bases not matched to a gene; V was cut back by 9 bases and J by 4 bases. The CDR3 is made up of 18 amino acids. The V gene's germline CDR1 is MNHEY and CDR2 SMNVEV (reference sequence).

As regards this clone: Other nucleotide sequences from this sample produce the same CDR3. V gene TRBV11-2 combines with J gene TRBJ2-1, with 14 positions matching TRBD2. J gave up 3 bases and V 5 bases, and 3 bases lay outside the gene matches. The germline V gene has CDR1 SGHAT and CDR2 FQNNGV. This CDR3 has 16 amino acids. The chain's CDR3 is CASSLGTSGSYNEQFF. The CDR3, as DNA: TGTGCCAGCAGCCTGGGGACTAGCGGGAGCTACAATGAGCAGTTCTTC.

CDR3 nucleotides: TGTGCCATCGGCGAGGACAGGGCTAATGAAAAACTGTTTTTT. The encoded protein is CAIGEDRANEKLFF. The gene calls are TRBV7-9 and TRBJ1-4, with 8 nucleotides matching TRBD1. Losses at the gene ends were 10 bases for V and 3 bases for J; bases not matched to a gene: 7. The length of the CDR3 is 14 residues. From germline, CDR1 is SEHNR and CDR2 FQNEAQ (reference sequence). Full variable domain (rest looked up from reference TRBV7-9 and TRBJ1-4): DTGVSQNPRHKITKRGQNVTFRCDPISEHNRLYWYRQTLGQGPEFLTYFQNEAQLEKSRLLSDRFSAERPKGSFSTLEIQRTEQGDSAMYLCAIGEDRANEKLFFGSGTQLSVL.

The chain combines TRBV28 with TRBJ2-4, with D tentatively TRBD1 (6 bases). The germline CDR1 and CDR2 sequences are MDHEN and SYDVKM. Trimming pared 1 base from V and 2 bases from J, leaving 9 bases between. This CDR3 spans 15 amino acids. The DNA for the CDR3 is TGTGCCAGCAGTTTATCCCAGGGGACCAAAAACATTCAGTACTTC. Translated, it gives CASSLSQGTKNIQYF.

This chain links TRBV6-1 with TRBJ1-4; weak D call: TRBD1 (6 bases). Trimming pared 8 bases from V and 3 bases from J, leaving 10 bases between. Looked up from germline, CDR1 is MNHNS and CDR2 is SASEGT. The CDR3 sequence is 13 residues long. CDR3 nucleotides: TGTGCCAGCCAGGGGTTCCCTAATGAAAAACTGTTTTTT. This gives the protein CASQGFPNEKLFF.

The J gene is TRBJ2-1, the V gene TRBV10-3; TRBD1 aligns across 9 bases. This CDR3 region has 14 residues. The germline V gene has CDR1 ENHRY and CDR2 SYGVKD. V was pared by 3 bases and J by 5 bases, with 2 bases of the junction left unmatched. The CDR3 loop is CAISDWDRDNEQFF. For the CDR3, the DNA is TGTGCCATCAGTGATTGGGACAGGGACAATGAGCAGTTCTTC.

The chain links TRBV28 to TRBJ2-3; D may correspond to TRBD1 or TRBD2 (5 bases each). The CDR3 has 14 amino acids. V lost 7 bases and J 2 bases, leaving 13 bases between the germline ends. Germline CDR1 and CDR2: MDHEN and SYDVKM. The CDR3: CASNRDGNTDTQYF. CDR3 DNA sequence: TGTGCCAGCAACCGGGACGGAAACACAGATACGCAGTATTTT.

Notes on this clone: The same CDR3 is also encoded by other DNA sequences in this sample. This rearrangement joins TRBV4-2 to TRBJ1-4, with 9 bases that match TRBD1. The V gene's germline CDR1 is LGHNA and CDR2 YNFKEQ. The CDR3 consists of 14 residues. The V gene end was trimmed by 1 base and the J gene end by 8 bases; junction bases not matched to a gene: 2. The CDR3 DNA sequence: TGTGCCAGCAGCCAAGGACAGGGGGGAGAAAAACTGTTTTTT. Amino acids: CASSQGQGGEKLFF.

The CDR3 nucleotides are TGTGCCAGCGGCAATAGCAATCAGCCCCAGCATTTT. The encoded protein is CASGNSNQPQHF. The J gene is TRBJ1-5, the V gene TRBV7-9, with D unresolved. Germline V lookup: CDR1 SEHNR, CDR2 FQNEAQ (reference sequence). Trimming removed 8 bases from V and 0 bases from J, with 5 bases in between. The CDR3 consists of 12 residues. Full variable domain (rest looked up from reference TRBV7-9 and TRBJ1-5): DTGVSQNPRHKITKRGQNVTFRCDPISEHNRLYWYRQTLGQGPEFLTYFQNEAQLEKSRLLSDRFSAERPKGSFSTLEIQRTEQGDSAMYLCASGNSNQPQHFGDGTRLSIL.

The rearrangement links TRBV28 to TRBJ1-2; TRBD1 might be the D (5 bases). Deletions cut 11 bases from V and 0 bases from J, with 13 bases between. The V gene's germline CDR1 is MDHEN and CDR2 SYDVKM. The CDR3 sequence is 13 residues long. In nucleotides, the CDR3 is TGTGCCGCCCTCAGGGCCACTAACTATGGCTACACCTTC. Residues: CAALRATNYGYTF.

This clone showed up just once. The chain joins TRBV14 to TRBJ1-2; D ambiguous. Trimming removed 1 base at V and 0 bases at J, with 6 bases between. CDR1 is SGHDN, CDR2 FVKESK, per germline. The CDR3 has 14 residues. The CDR3 sequence is CASSQGSANYGYTF. DNA of the CDR3: TGTGCCAGCAGCCAAGGGTCAGCTAACTATGGCTACACCTTC.

This chain joins TRBV2 and TRBJ1-1; tentatively, D is TRBD1 (5 bases). The CDR3 extends over 13 amino acids. V shed 6 bases and J shed 3 bases, with 11 bases lying between them. Per germline, CDR1 SNHLY and CDR2 FYNNEI. DNA for the CDR3: TGTGCCAGCAGGAGGGGAGGGTACACTGAAGCTTTCTTT. Protein: CASRRGGYTEAFF.

The rearrangement uses TRBV7-9 and TRBJ2-3; TRBD1 matches 7 bases. Germline V gene sequence: CDR1 SEHNR, CDR2 FQNEAQ (reference sequence). The CDR3 length is 16 residues. V was pared by 5 bases and J by 1 base, with 9 bases of the junction left unmatched. The CDR3 loop reads CASSRDRVWGTDTQYF. CDR3 in DNA: TGTGCCAGCAGCCGAGACAGGGTATGGGGCACAGATACGCAGTATTTT.

With respect to this clone: Other DNA sequences within the sample encode an identical CDR3. The chain couples TRBV7-3 to TRBJ2-1; 9 positions agree with TRBD2. CDR1 and CDR2 (germline): SGHTA, FQGTGA. This CDR3 contains 15 residues. Germline trimming cut 2 bases from V and 1 base from J; bases unmatched to any gene: 0. DNA of the CDR3: TGTGCCAGCAGCTTACTAGCGGGGTCCTACAATGAGCAGTTCTTC. Encoded protein: CASSLLAGSYNEQFF.

J is TRBJ2-2 and V is TRBV6-1; D possibly corresponds to TRBD1 (6 bases). V gave up 9 bases and J gave up 1 base, with 9 bases separating them. Looked up from germline, CDR1 is MNHNS and CDR2 is SASEGT. This CDR3 is 13 amino acids long. CDR3 sequence reads: CASSGQNTGELFF. The CDR3 DNA reads as TGTGCCAGTTCGGGACAGAACACCGGGGAGCTGTTTTTT.

This sequence joins TRBV28 and TRBJ2-3; 8 bases line up with TRBD1. After removal of 5 bases from V and 1 base from J, the junction contained 8 bases not matched to a gene. Germline lookup yields CDR1 MDHEN and CDR2 SYDVKM. The CDR3 covers 16 residues. The DNA of the CDR3 is TGTGCCAGCAGTCCGACCCCGGGACAGGGCACAGATACGCAGTATTTT. Translating it yields CASSPTPGQGTDTQYF.

To note about this clone: This specimen includes other DNA sequences encoding the same CDR3. The chain links TRBV5-1 to TRBJ1-1, with TRBD1 as a possible D gene (6 bases). This CDR3 has 14 amino acids. V lost 5 bases, J lost 0 bases, and 11 bases lay in between. The germline V gene encodes CDR1 SGHRS and CDR2 YFSETQ. For the CDR3, the DNA is TGCGCCAGCAGACGGGGGGGCATGAACACTGAAGCTTTCTTT. It translates to CASRRGGMNTEAFF.

The V gene is TRBV7-3, the J gene TRBJ1-2; 9 bases agree with TRBD1. The CDR3 sequence is 15 residues long. CDR1 SGHTA and CDR2 FQGTGA come from the germline V gene. V was clipped by 3 bases and J by 5 bases; unmatched bases: 7. The CDR3 DNA follows: TGTGCCAGCAGCTTTGGAACGGGACAGGGTTATGGCTACACCTTC. This gives the protein CASSFGTGQGYGYTF.

V gene TRBV29-1 combines with J gene TRBJ2-3; D is perhaps TRBD2 (6 bases). The V end was cut by 7 bases, the J end by 4 bases, with 18 bases between. CDR1 is SQVTM, CDR2 ANQGSEA, per germline. This CDR3 comprises 14 residues. The DNA of the CDR3 is TGCAGCGGGGGGGTATTGCGGGGCGCAGATACGCAGTATTTT. Translating it yields CSGGVLRGADTQYF.

The chain uses TRBV28 and TRBJ2-5; TRBD1 matches at 7 bases. V shed 6 bases, J shed 4 bases, and the junction held 17 bases outside the gene matches. Per the germline V gene, CDR1 is MDHEN and CDR2 is SYDVKM. The CDR3 runs to 17 residues. The CDR3 DNA reads TGTGCCAGCAGCCCTCCTCCTCGACAGGGTGGTTTAGAGACCCAGTACTTC. Its translation is CASSPPPRQGGLETQYF.

CDR3 bases: TGCAGCGCCGAGGATGACAGGGGGACAGATACGCAGTATTTT. This translates into CSAEDDRGTDTQYF. The V call is TRBV29-1, the J call TRBJ2-3; 9 bases line up with TRBD1. Germline V gene sequence: CDR1 SQVTM, CDR2 ANQGSEA. CDR3 length: 14 residues. V dropped 7 bases and J dropped 3; count of bases not matched to a gene: 8.

V gene TRBV5-1 combines with J gene TRBJ1-2; D gene ambiguous. Looked up from germline, CDR1 is SGHRS and CDR2 is YFSETQ. The V end lost 4 bases, the J end lost 3 bases, and 19 bases lay between the germline ends. The CDR3 is 16 residues long. This CDR3 is CASSKNPGAEYYGYTF. DNA of the CDR3: TGCGCCAGCAGCAAAAATCCGGGCGCCGAGTACTATGGCTACACCTTC.